One and the same sample provided the 12 T cell receptor beta chains below, sequenced in a study of vaccination effects on CD4 cells after COVID-19. The antigens of these receptors remain unknown. The protocol was immunoSEQ multiplex PCR, while the TCRdb copy is restricted to in-frame clones and leaves out a portion. The profile shows approximately 61,000 clones, approximately 81% of them singletons. Culture proceeded for 10 days, and CD4+ T cells were then isolated. Two doses of either BNT162b2 or mRNA-1273 were given to each participant. Here the sequenced sample was CD4+ T cells from PBMCs cultured without peptide, taken after COVID-19 vaccination. These receptors came from a human donor who received a COVID-19 vaccine.

This chain uses TRBV28 with TRBJ2-5; 9 bases line up with TRBD1. The germline CDR1 and CDR2 sequences are MDHEN and SYDVKM. There are 14 residues in the CDR3. V gave up 6 bases and J gave up 5 bases; unmatched junction bases: 7. CDR3 sequence reads: CASRSTGTGETQYF. The DNA of the CDR3 is TGTGCCAGCAGATCTACCGGGACAGGGGAGACCCAGTACTTC.

The chain combines TRBV6-2 or TRBV6-3 with TRBJ1-5; no firm D call. The ends were cut back, 6 bases at V and 9 bases at J, with 12 bases in the middle. Germline V lookup: CDR1 MNHEY, CDR2 SVGEGT. This CDR3 comprises 12 residues. The CDR3 DNA follows: TGTGCCAGCAGCCAAATGCTACTGCCCCAGCATTTT. It encodes CASSQMLLPQHF.

This clone came up once. This rearrangement joins TRBV11-2 to TRBJ1-3; unclear D gene. There are 15 residues in the CDR3. With 1 base removed from V and 0 bases from J, the gap between germline ends came to 7 bases. The germline V gene has CDR1 SGHAT and CDR2 FQNNGV. For the CDR3, the DNA is TGTGCCAGCAGCTTAGGCAGCGACTCTGGAAACACCATATATTTT. As protein: CASSLGSDSGNTIYF.

This chain connects TRBV5-1 to TRBJ1-2; D gene uncertain. The CDR3 is made up of 13 amino acids. Germline V gene data show CDR1 as SGHRS and CDR2 as YFSETQ. V was cut by 2 bases and J by 2 bases, with 7 bases left in between. In nucleotides, the CDR3 is TGCGCCAGCAGCTTAGGAGCAAACTATGGCTACACCTTC. Translated, it gives CASSLGANYGYTF. The whole variable domain, filled in from reference TRBV5-1 and TRBJ1-2, reads KAGVTQTPRYLIKTRGQQVTLSCSPISGHRSVSWYQQTPGQGLQFLFEYFSETQRNKGNFPGRFSGRQFSNSRSEMNVSTLELGDSALYLCASSLGANYGYTFGSGTRLTVV.

In DNA, the CDR3 is TGTGCCAGCAGCCAAGGGACAGGGGGCGAAAAACTGTTTTTT. It translates to CASSQGTGGEKLFF. This chain uses TRBV3-1 (or the pseudogene TRBV3-2) with TRBJ1-4; 11 positions agree with TRBD1. The V and J ends lost 1 base and 8 bases, in that order; junction bases with no gene match: 0. Germline V gives CDR1 LGHDT, CDR2 YNNKEL (reference sequence). This CDR3 has 14 residues.

The count of this clone is one. The rearrangement joins TRBV7-2 to TRBJ1-2; possible D gene TRBD1, 5 bases. Per the germline V gene, CDR1 is SGHTA and CDR2 is FQGNSA. V was pared by 5 bases and J by 2 bases, with 15 bases between. This CDR3 spans 15 amino acids. The CDR3 sequence: CASSPLGGGNYGYTF. In nucleotides, the CDR3 is TGTGCCAGCAGCCCCCTTGGGGGGGGGAACTATGGCTACACCTTC.

V is TRBV9 and J is TRBJ2-7; 12 nucleotides align to TRBD2. The J segment lost 0 bases and the V segment lost 4 bases, leaving 17 bases of the junction unmatched. The CDR3 has 20 residues. The germline gives CDR1 SGDLS, CDR2 YYNGEE. CDR3 sequence: CASSPWTSGTIWGSSYEQYF. DNA for the CDR3: TGTGCCAGCAGCCCCTGGACTAGCGGGACCATATGGGGAAGCTCCTACGAGCAGTACTTC. Full variable domain (rest looked up from reference TRBV9 and TRBJ2-7): DSGVTQTPKHLITATGQRVTLRCSPRSGDLSVYWYQQSLDQGLQFLIQYYNGEERAKGNILERFSAQQFPDLHSELNLSSLELGDSALYFCASSPWTSGTIWGSSYEQYFGPGTRLTVT.

The rearrangement joins TRBV29-1 to TRBJ1-2, with D perhaps TRBD1 (5 bases). Trimming took 4 bases from V and 6 from J, leaving 24 bases between them. The CDR3 is 16 residues long. The germline V gene has CDR1 SQVTM and CDR2 ANQGSEA. This chain's CDR3 is CSVGGGGQGGKDGYTF. The CDR3 coding sequence is TGCAGCGTTGGGGGTGGAGGGCAGGGCGGGAAGGATGGCTACACCTTC.

This clone was observed a handful of times. The chain has TRBV5-6 and TRBJ1-5, with 9 bases fitting TRBD1. CDR3 length: 17 amino acids. V lost 6 bases and J lost 7; bases outside the gene matches: 17. The germline CDR1 and CDR2 sequences are SGHDT and YYEEEE. CDR3 nucleotide sequence: TGTGCCAGCACCTTTTGGGGGACAGGGTACACTAAACAGCCCCAGCATTTT. It encodes CASTFWGTGYTKQPQHF. The variable domain in full, with the rest retrieved from reference TRBV5-6 and TRBJ1-5, is DAGVTQSPTHLIKTRGQQVTLRCSPKSGHDTVSWYQQALGQGPQFIFQYYEEEERQRGNFPDRFSGHQFPNYSSELNVNALLLGDSALYLCASTFWGTGYTKQPQHFGDGTRLSIL.

This CDR3 reads CASSIGTTNYGYTF. CDR3 bases: TGTGCCAGTAGTATCGGGACAACTAACTATGGCTACACCTTC. The chain uses TRBV19 and TRBJ1-2; D may be TRBD1 (6 bases). Germline CDR1 and CDR2: LNHDA and SQIVND (reference sequence). V lost 3 bases and J 0 bases, leaving 8 bases between the germline ends. CDR3 size: 14 residues.

The genes are TRBV12-5 and TRBJ2-3, with TRBD2 identical over 8 bases. Germline loops: CDR1 LGHNT, CDR2 FRNRAP. V lost 0 bases, J lost 4 bases, and 6 bases stayed unmatched. This CDR3 is 16 amino acids long. Written as DNA, the CDR3 is TGTGCTAGTGGTTTGGTTATAGCGGGGCGGGCAGATACGCAGTATTTT. Its translation: CASGLVIAGRADTQYF.

The chain has TRBV7-2 and TRBJ1-2; D unclear. Germline values: CDR1 SGHTA, CDR2 FQGNSA. This CDR3 has 14 amino acids. Trimming took off 2 bases at V and 5 bases at J, with 12 bases between the two ends. The CDR3 DNA is TGTGCCAGCAGCTTAATGGGAGGAATTTATGGCTACACCTTC. Amino acids: CASSLMGGIYGYTF.